The 23 T cell receptor beta chains below come from one sample, sequenced in a study of blood T cell repertoires in COVID-19. Sequencing was performed with immunoSEQ multiplex PCR; in TCRdb, only in-frame clones are kept and a portion is missing. Of 200,000 or so clones detected, 88% appear once; the ten largest clones hold over 3.5%. Sequenced input: PBMCs or T cells enriched from blood (not recorded which). These receptor sequences come from a young woman who had been exposed to COVID-19.

The chain couples TRBV14 to TRBJ2-1; the D is unclear. V dropped 3 bases and J dropped 3 bases, with 12 bases sitting between them. The CDR3 contains 15 residues. CDR1 is SGHDN and CDR2 is FVKESK in the germline V gene. The DNA of the CDR3 is TGTGCCAGCAGCCATCAGGCCGGCAGCTACAATGAGCAGTTCTTC. As protein: CASSHQAGSYNEQFF. Supplemented by reference TRBV14 and TRBJ2-1, the full variable domain reads EAGVTQFPSHSVIEKGQTVTLRCDPISGHDNLYWYRRVMGKEIKFLLHFVKESKQDESGMPNNRFLAERTGGTYSTLKVQPAELEDSGVYFCASSHQAGSYNEQFFGPGTRLTVL.

This clone has just a few counts. The chain joins TRBV12-3 or TRBV12-4 to TRBJ1-1; D is ambiguous. Trimming cost V 3 bases and J 4 bases, with 9 bases left between them. The CDR3 is 13 residues long. CDR3 in amino acids: CASSFGRGTEAFF. The DNA for the CDR3 is TGTGCCAGCAGTTTCGGACGGGGCACTGAAGCTTTCTTT.

V gene TRBV3-1 (or the pseudogene TRBV3-2) combines with J gene TRBJ2-1; D remains unclear. Germline CDR1 reads LGHDT; CDR2 reads YNNKEL (reference sequence). Trimming took off 2 bases at V and 2 bases at J, with 10 bases between the two ends. This CDR3 comprises 15 residues. Here the CDR3 DNA reads TGTGCCAGCAGCCAATACGGAGTTCCCTACAATGAGCAGTTCTTC. Residues: CASSQYGVPYNEQFF.

The chain carries TRBV18 and TRBJ2-7; no reliable D call. This CDR3 is built from 12 residues. Germline lookup yields CDR1 KGHSH and CDR2 LQKENI. The V and J ends lost 3 bases and 5 bases respectively, with 8 bases between them. For the CDR3, the DNA is TGTGCCAGCTCACCTCGGGTTGACGAGCAGTACTTC. Translation gives CASSPRVDEQYF. The whole variable domain, filled in from reference TRBV18 and TRBJ2-7, reads NAGVMQNPRHLVRRRGQEARLRCSPMKGHSHVYWYRQLPEEGLKFMVYLQKENIIDESGMPKERFSAEFPKEGPSILRIQQVVRGDSAAYFCASSPRVDEQYFGPGTRLTVT.

The chain is built from TRBV13 and TRBJ2-1, with 7 bases that match TRBD2. V shed 0 bases and J 2 bases; nucleotides not matched to a gene: 1. The CDR3 consists of 15 residues. Germline CDR1 is PRHDT and CDR2 is FYEKMQ (reference sequence). In nucleotides, the CDR3 is TGTGCCAGCAGCTTAGGGACTAGCCCCTACAATGAGCAGTTCTTC. Translated: CASSLGTSPYNEQFF.

The rearrangement joins TRBV29-1 to TRBJ2-7; perhaps TRBD2 as D (5 bases). V was shortened by 5 bases and J by 0 bases, with 17 bases between the two germline ends. This CDR3 region has 15 residues. In germline, CDR1 is SQVTM, CDR2 ANQGSEA. CDR3 amino acids: CSVIAGGLSSYEQYF. The CDR3, as DNA: TGCAGCGTTATCGCGGGCGGGCTTAGCTCCTACGAGCAGTACTTC.

Turning to this clone: At one end the junction does not follow the germline gene, possibly because of a read error. This chain connects TRBV7-7 to TRBJ2-5, with TRBD1 as a possible D gene (7 bases). The CDR3 loop spans 13 amino acids. The germline CDR1 and CDR2 sequences are SSHAT and FNYEAQ (reference sequence). CDR3 protein: CASSSRGEETQYF. The CDR3 bases are TGTGCTAGCAGCTCCAGGGGGGAAGAGACCCAGTACTTC.

This clone was counted a few times. The V call is TRBV11-2, the J call TRBJ2-2, with TRBD1 as a possible D gene (6 bases). The germline gives CDR1 SGHAT, CDR2 FQNNGV. V lost 0 bases and J 3 bases, leaving 11 bases between the germline ends. This CDR3 spans 16 amino acids. The CDR3 bases are TGTGCCAGCAGCTTAGAGTGGCAGGGGTACACCGGGGAGCTGTTTTTT. It specifies CASSLEWQGYTGELFF.

The chain recombines TRBV7-9 with TRBJ1-1; the D gene is possibly TRBD1 (6 bases). The length of the CDR3 is 16 residues. V was trimmed by 5 bases and J by 5 bases, leaving 21 bases between them. The germline V gene has CDR1 SEHNR and CDR2 FQNEAQ (reference sequence). The CDR3 DNA is TGTGCCAGCAGCCCCACTGTAGGGAACAGGGTAACTGAAGCTTTCTTT. It codes for CASSPTVGNRVTEAFF.

The chain employs TRBV6-5 and TRBJ2-2, with a weak D call TRBD2 (6 bases). From germline, CDR1 is MNHEY and CDR2 SVGAGI. Deletions cut 4 bases from V and 0 bases from J, with 6 bases between. CDR3 length: 14 residues. CDR3 sequence (DNA): TGTGCCAGCAGTTGGGGGGCGAACACCGGGGAGCTGTTTTTT. Protein sequence: CASSWGANTGELFF.

The CDR3 reads CASSPNTRDTEAFF. The CDR3 coding sequence is TGCGCCAGCAGCCCGAATACGCGGGACACTGAAGCTTTCTTT. This chain links TRBV5-1 with TRBJ1-1; D not resolved. In germline, CDR1 is SGHRS, CDR2 YFSETQ. Between the trimmed V and J ends, which lost 4 bases and 3 bases, there was a span of 13 bases. This CDR3 is 14 amino acids long. The variable domain in full, completed from reference TRBV5-1 and TRBJ1-1, reads KAGVTQTPRYLIKTRGQQVTLSCSPISGHRSVSWYQQTPGQGLQFLFEYFSETQRNKGNFPGRFSGRQFSNSRSEMNVSTLELGDSALYLCASSPNTRDTEAFFGQGTRLTVV.

The CDR3 DNA is TGTGCTAGTGGTTCCGGGACAGGGTACACAGATACGCAGTATTTT. Amino acids: CASGSGTGYTDTQYF. The genes are TRBV12-5 and TRBJ2-3, with 9 bases identical to TRBD1. J was trimmed by 2 bases and V by 4 bases; bases with no gene match: 4. The CDR3 has 15 amino acids. Per germline, CDR1 LGHNT and CDR2 FRNRAP.

The gene calls are TRBV2 and TRBJ1-1; 11 nucleotides align to TRBD1. CDR1 and CDR2 from the germline V gene are SNHLY and FYNNEI. V lost 7 bases, J lost 0 bases, and 4 bases stayed unmatched. The length of the CDR3 is 15 residues. The CDR3 DNA is TGTGCCAGCAAATTGGACAGGGGGCTGAACACTGAAGCTTTCTTT. The encoded protein is CASKLDRGLNTEAFF.

In DNA form, the CDR3 reads TGTGCCAGCAGCTCAAATAGCGGGAGAGGCTACGAGCAGTACTTC. This gives the protein CASSSNSGRGYEQYF. This chain links TRBV7-3 with TRBJ2-7; 9 bases align to TRBD2. The CDR3 is 15 residues long. Germline lookup yields CDR1 SGHTA and CDR2 FQGTGA. The V and J ends lost 4 bases and 3 bases, in that order; junction bases with no gene match: 7.

The V and J genes are TRBV5-4 and TRBJ1-4, with D possibly TRBD1 on 5 matching bases. Germline V gene data show CDR1 as SGHNT and CDR2 as YYREEE (reference sequence). Deletions cut 6 bases from V and 5 bases from J, with 11 bases between. This CDR3 is built from 13 residues. Here the CDR3 reads CASTVGGNEKLFF. CDR3 nucleotides: TGTGCCAGCACCGTGGGGGGGAATGAAAAACTGTTTTTT.

This chain uses TRBV24-1 with TRBJ1-5, with D possibly TRBD1 on 6 matching bases. CDR1 and CDR2 from the germline V gene are KGHDR and SFDVKD. CDR3 length: 13 residues. The CDR3 spells CVRGGDPNQPQHF. CDR3 sequence (DNA): TGTGTCAGGGGAGGGGACCCCAATCAGCCCCAGCATTTT.

In the case of this clone: This sample includes further DNA sequences coding for the same CDR3. This sequence joins TRBV3-1 (or the pseudogene TRBV3-2) and TRBJ2-5, with a weak D call TRBD2 (6 bases). The CDR3 is 14 residues long. V lost 3 bases to trimming and J lost 3 bases, with 11 bases between them. Germline V gives CDR1 LGHDT, CDR2 YNNKEL (reference sequence). The CDR3 reads CASSQGGRKETQYF. The DNA of the CDR3 is TGTGCCAGCAGCCAGGGAGGACGGAAAGAGACCCAGTACTTC.

With respect to this clone: Other DNA sequences in this sample translate to the same CDR3. The rearrangement joins TRBV5-1 to TRBJ2-1, with TRBD2 matching 10 bases. Losses at the gene ends were 1 base for V and 7 bases for J; bases not matched to a gene: 5. This CDR3 spans 15 amino acids. Germline CDR1 reads SGHRS; CDR2 reads YFSETQ. The CDR3 DNA is TGCGCCAGCAGCTTGTCTAGCGGGAGTTTTAATGAGCAGTTCTTC. Amino acid sequence: CASSLSSGSFNEQFF.

V and J are TRBV9 and TRBJ2-1; TRBD1 agrees at 7 bases. The CDR3 covers 15 residues. Germline V gene lookup returns CDR1 SGDLS and CDR2 YYNGEE. The ends lost 4 bases at V and 4 bases at J; junction bases unmatched: 8. Here the CDR3 reads CASSNQGTEYNEQFF. In nucleotides, the CDR3 is TGTGCCAGCAGCAACCAGGGGACAGAGTACAATGAGCAGTTCTTC.

The V and J genes are TRBV11-2 and TRBJ2-7, with 7 bases fitting TRBD2. The junction had 7 bases not matched to a gene; V was cut back by 1 base and J by 7 bases. The CDR3 covers 14 residues. Germline assignment: CDR1 SGHAT and CDR2 FQNNGV. CDR3 sequence reads: CASSLVGGAGEQYF. The CDR3 DNA reads TGTGCCAGCAGCTTAGTTGGGGGAGCGGGGGAGCAGTACTTC.

The chain joins TRBV20-1 to TRBJ2-5; D not resolved. Germline V CDR1 and CDR2: DFQATT, SNEGSKA (reference sequence). This CDR3 contains 11 residues. Trimming pared 6 bases from V and 3 bases from J, leaving 8 bases between. The CDR3 region has the DNA TGCAGTGCCACTATCGAAGAGACCCAGTACTTC. Translating it yields CSATIEETQYF.

The chain couples TRBV9 to TRBJ1-1; D is undetermined. Per the germline V gene, CDR1 is SGDLS and CDR2 is YYNGEE. This CDR3 comprises 14 residues. Trimming removed 4 bases from V and 5 bases from J, with 15 bases in between. CDR3 sequence reads: CASSRDPGYTEAFF. The DNA for the CDR3 is TGTGCCAGCAGCAGAGACCCGGGGTATACTGAAGCTTTCTTT.

The V call is TRBV6-5, the J call TRBJ2-2, with TRBD2 matching 9 bases. This CDR3 contains 16 residues. In germline, CDR1 is MNHEY, CDR2 SVGAGI. After removal of 3 bases from V and 9 bases from J, the junction contained 11 bases not matched to a gene. The CDR3, as DNA: TGTGCCAGCAGTTATGGGGGTAGCGGGAGAAGCTGGGAGCTGTTTTTT. It encodes CASSYGGSGRSWELFF.